This T cell receptor (beta chain) originates from a study of blood T cell repertoires in COVID-19. Whole-study context: T cells, B-cell-depleted T cells, or PBMCs supplied cDNA or gDNA.

Measured with immunoSEQ multiplex PCR; TCRdb has only the in-frame clones, and not every one. The data hold under 300,000 clones, with roughly 81% observed a single time. The junction had 7 bases not matched to a gene; V was cut back by 5 bases and J by 5 bases. CDR1 MNHEY and CDR2 SMNVEV come from the germline V gene (reference sequence). The CDR3 spans 14 residues. Participant ages covered roughly 18 to 89 years across 25 or so US areas. This chain links TRBV27 with TRBJ2-5, with 8 nucleotides matching TRBD2. What was sequenced was PBMCs or T cells enriched from blood (not recorded which). This sequence originates from a woman between 45 and 65 years old who had been exposed to COVID-19. CDR3 loop: CASSQRGGVETQYF. CDR3 sequence (DNA): TGTGCCAGCAGTCAACGGGGGGGAGTGGAGACCCAGTACTTC.